This TCR beta chain was profiled in a study of identical twins. Study observations and caveats: Cord blood beta clonotypes that were abundant carried fewer insertions, and memory repertoires showed no such trend. Modelling underestimated the level of out-of-frame TCR alpha sharing observed in monozygotic twins.

TCRdb re-analysed the 5' RACE reads in MiXCR, keeping a single row per CDR3 protein. The data hold 460,000 or so distinct CDR3 sequences, with more than 13% observed a single time. Per the germline V gene, CDR1 is LGHDT and CDR2 is YNNKEL (reference sequence). The V gene lost 1 base and the J gene lost 3 bases, with 15 bases spanning the gap. This CDR3 spans 17 amino acids. On this clonotype itself: No antigen is known for it.

The sample was also reused in another study, on yellow fever vaccine responses in identical twins. That paper adds: The authors reported partly convergent, partly personalized vaccine responses in identical twins.

The clonotype was recovered from a woman aged 18 to 35 in good health. Material: CD4+ T cells sorted from blood. The V gene is TRBV3-1, the J gene TRBJ2-2; perhaps TRBD2 as D (5 bases). The CDR3 DNA follows: TGTGCCAGCAGCCAAGGGCCGGGGTCCCCCCACACCGGGGAGCTGTTTTTT. It specifies CASSQGPGSPHTGELFF.